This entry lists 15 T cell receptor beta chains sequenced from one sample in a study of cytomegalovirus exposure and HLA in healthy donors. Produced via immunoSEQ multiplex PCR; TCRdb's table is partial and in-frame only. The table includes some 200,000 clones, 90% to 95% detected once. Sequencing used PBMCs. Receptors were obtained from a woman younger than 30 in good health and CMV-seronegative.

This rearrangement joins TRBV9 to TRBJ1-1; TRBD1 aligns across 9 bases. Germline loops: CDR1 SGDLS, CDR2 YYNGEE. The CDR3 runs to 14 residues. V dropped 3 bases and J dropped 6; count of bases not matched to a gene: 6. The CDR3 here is CASSARQGVAEAFF. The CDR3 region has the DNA TGTGCCAGCAGCGCCCGACAGGGGGTCGCTGAAGCTTTCTTT.

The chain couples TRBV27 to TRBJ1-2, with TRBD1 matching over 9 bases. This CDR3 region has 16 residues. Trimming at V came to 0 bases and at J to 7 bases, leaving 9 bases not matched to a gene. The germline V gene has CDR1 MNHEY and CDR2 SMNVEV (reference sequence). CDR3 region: CASSLSAYRGLGGYTF. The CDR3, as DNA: TGTGCCAGCAGTTTATCAGCCTACAGGGGGCTTGGTGGCTACACCTTC.

In DNA form, the CDR3 reads TGTGCCAGCAGCGCGGACAGGGGCGATGAGCAGTTCTTC. Its protein is CASSADRGDEQFF. The chain recombines TRBV5-4 with TRBJ2-1; 9 nucleotides line up with TRBD1. The V gene's germline CDR1 is SGHNT and CDR2 YYREEE (reference sequence). The CDR3 has 13 residues. J was trimmed by 8 bases and V by 4 bases; bases with no gene match: 4.

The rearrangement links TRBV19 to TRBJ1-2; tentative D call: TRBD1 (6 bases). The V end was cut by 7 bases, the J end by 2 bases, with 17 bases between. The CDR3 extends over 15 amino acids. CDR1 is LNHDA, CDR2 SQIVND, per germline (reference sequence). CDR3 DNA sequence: TGTGCCAGTACCTCAGACAGGACCGTCAACTATGGCTACACCTTC. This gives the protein CASTSDRTVNYGYTF. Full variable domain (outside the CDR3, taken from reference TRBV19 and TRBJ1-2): DGGITQSPKYLFRKEGQNVTLSCEQNLNHDAMYWYRQDPGQGLRLIYYSQIVNDFQKGDIAEGYSVSREKKESFPLTVTSAQKNPTAFYLCASTSDRTVNYGYTFGSGTRLTVV.

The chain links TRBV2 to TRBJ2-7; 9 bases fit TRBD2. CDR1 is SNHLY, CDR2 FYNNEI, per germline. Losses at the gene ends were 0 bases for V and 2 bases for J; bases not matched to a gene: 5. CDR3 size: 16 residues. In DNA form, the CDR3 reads TGTGCCAGCAGTGAAGCGGCAGCGGGAGGCACCTACGAGCAGTACTTC. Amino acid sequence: CASSEAAAGGTYEQYF.

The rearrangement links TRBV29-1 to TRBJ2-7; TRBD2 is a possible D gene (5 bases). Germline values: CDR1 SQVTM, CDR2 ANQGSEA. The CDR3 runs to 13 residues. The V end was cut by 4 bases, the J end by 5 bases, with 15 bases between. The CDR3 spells CSVGLPTGDEQYF. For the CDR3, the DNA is TGCAGCGTTGGGCTCCCGACCGGGGACGAGCAGTACTTC.

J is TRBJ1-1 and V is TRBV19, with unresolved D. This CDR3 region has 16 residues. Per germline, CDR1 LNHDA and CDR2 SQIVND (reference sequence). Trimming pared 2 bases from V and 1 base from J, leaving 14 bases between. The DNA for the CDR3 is TGTGCCAGTAGTATACCGGGGAGCCGTCAGAACACTGAAGCTTTCTTT. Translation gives CASSIPGSRQNTEAFF.

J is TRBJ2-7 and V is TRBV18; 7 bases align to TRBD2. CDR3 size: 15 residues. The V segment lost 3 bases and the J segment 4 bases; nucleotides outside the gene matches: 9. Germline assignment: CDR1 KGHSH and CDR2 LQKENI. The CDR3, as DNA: TGTGCCAGCTCACCCCGCCGACTAGCTCGGTACGAGCAGTACTTC. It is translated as CASSPRRLARYEQYF.

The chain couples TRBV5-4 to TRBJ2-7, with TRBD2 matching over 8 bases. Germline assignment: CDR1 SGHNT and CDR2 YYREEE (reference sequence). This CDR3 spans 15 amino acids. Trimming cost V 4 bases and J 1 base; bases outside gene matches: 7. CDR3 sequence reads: CASSAGAGGSYEQYF. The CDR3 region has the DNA TGTGCCAGCAGCGCCGGGGCGGGAGGTTCCTACGAGCAGTACTTC.

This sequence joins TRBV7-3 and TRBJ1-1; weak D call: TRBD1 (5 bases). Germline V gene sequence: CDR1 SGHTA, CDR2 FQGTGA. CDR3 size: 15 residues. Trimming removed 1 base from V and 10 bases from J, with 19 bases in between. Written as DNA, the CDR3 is TGTGCCAGCAGCTTAAATGGGGCGTCCCTCGGTCCAGCTTTCTTT. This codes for CASSLNGASLGPAFF.

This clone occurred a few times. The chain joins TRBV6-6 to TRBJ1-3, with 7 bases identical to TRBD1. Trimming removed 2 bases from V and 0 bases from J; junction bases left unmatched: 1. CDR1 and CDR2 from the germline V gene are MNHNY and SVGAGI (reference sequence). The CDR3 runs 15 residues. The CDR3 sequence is CASSYDRASGNTIYF. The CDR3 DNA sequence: TGTGCCAGCAGTTACGACAGGGCCTCTGGAAACACCATATATTTT.

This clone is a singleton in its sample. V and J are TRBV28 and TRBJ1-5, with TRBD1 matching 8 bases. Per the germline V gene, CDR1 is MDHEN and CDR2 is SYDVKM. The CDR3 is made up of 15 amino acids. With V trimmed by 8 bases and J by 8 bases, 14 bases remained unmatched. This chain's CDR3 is CASGGGQGEEKPQHF. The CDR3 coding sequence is TGTGCCAGCGGGGGCGGACAGGGAGAGGAAAAGCCCCAGCATTTT.

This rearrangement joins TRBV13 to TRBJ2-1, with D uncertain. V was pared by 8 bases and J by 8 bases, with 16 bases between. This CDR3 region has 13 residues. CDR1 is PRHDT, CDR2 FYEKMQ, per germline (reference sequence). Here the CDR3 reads CASALGGVDEQFF. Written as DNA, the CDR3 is TGTGCCAGCGCGCTAGGTGGCGTAGATGAGCAGTTCTTC.

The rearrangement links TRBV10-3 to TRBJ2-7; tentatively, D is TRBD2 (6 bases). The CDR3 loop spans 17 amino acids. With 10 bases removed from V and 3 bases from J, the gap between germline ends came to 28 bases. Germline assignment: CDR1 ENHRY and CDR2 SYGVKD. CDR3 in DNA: TGTGCCACCACCCGACAAGGCTCGGGGGAGAGGGTCTACGAGCAGTACTTC. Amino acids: CATTRQGSGERVYEQYF.

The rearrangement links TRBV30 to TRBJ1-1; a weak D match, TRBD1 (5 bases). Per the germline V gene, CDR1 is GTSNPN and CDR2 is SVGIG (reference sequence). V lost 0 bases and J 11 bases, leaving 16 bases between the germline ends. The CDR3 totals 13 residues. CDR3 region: CAWSVGGTVSAFF. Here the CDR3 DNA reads TGTGCCTGGAGTGTTGGGGGGACGGTGTCGGCTTTCTTT.